A selection of T cell receptor beta chains follows, all from one sample in a study of regulatory T cells in long-lasting Graves disease. TCRdb fed the multiplex PCR reads into MiXCR, producing one record per CDR3 protein. The sample has a few hundred thousand distinct CDR3 sequences; 16% are singletons. A further study also used this sample, focusing on T cells in Graves' hyperthyroidism and ophthalmopathy.

Sequencing was performed on peripheral blood mononuclear cells (PBMCs), taken at new diagnosis, from a patient treated with antithyroid drugs. These receptors originate from a woman younger than 35 with Graves disease. CDR3s include the opening cysteine and the closing phenylalanine or tryptophan. D genes are given only for firm matches. Clone size, where shown, is once, few, many, or a class for clones that have expanded.

>many|TRBJ1-1|.|11|TRBV2
TGTGCCAGCAGTCCTACTGTTGAAGCTTTCTTT
CASSPTVEAFF
>many|TRBJ2-3|.|12|TRBV7-9
TGTGCCAGCAGCGCCAGGGGCAATACGCAGTATTTT
CASSARGNTQYF
>.|TRBJ1-2|.|15|TRBV5-5
TGTGCCAGCAGCCTGGCCGGCCCACAAGCGTCGGGCTACACCTTC
CASSLAGPQASGYTF
>.|TRBJ1-1|.|13|TRBV10-3
TGTGCCATCAGTGAGTCGACAAACACTGAAGCTTTCTTT
CAISESTNTEAFF
>.|TRBJ2-7|TRBD2|14|TRBV2
TGTGTCAGCAGTGTAGCGGGGGGCTACTACGAGCAGTACTTC
CVSSVAGGYYEQYF
>many|TRBJ2-6|TRBD2|17|TRBV6-1
TGTGCCAGCATGCCTAGCGGGGGGGCATCTGGGGCCAACGTCCTGACTTTC
CASMPSGGASGANVLTF
>many|TRBJ1-1|.|14|TRBV6-5
TGTGCCAGCAGTTACTCTTCGGCGAACACTGAAGCTTTCTTT
CASSYSSANTEAFF
>many|TRBJ2-1|.|14|TRBV7-6
TGTGCCAGCAGCCCCCCTCGTGGCAGCAATGAGCAGTTCTTC
CASSPPRGSNEQFF
>few|TRBJ1-1|.|16|TRBV20-1
TGCAGTGCTAGAGCGATAGGGAGCTTGGTGGTCACTGAAGCTTTCTTT
CSARAIGSLVVTEAFF
>many|TRBJ1-4|.|12|TRBV2
TGTGCCAGCAGTCCGGCGGGTGAAAAACTGTTTTTT
CASSPAGEKLFF
>few|TRBJ2-3|TRBD2|15|TRBV5-1
TGCGCCAGCAGGGCGGGGGGTCTCGGCACAGATACGCAGTATTTT
CASRAGGLGTDTQYF
>once|TRBJ1-2|TRBD1|15|TRBV4-1
TGCGCCAGCAGCCAACCCAACAGGGGGAAAGATGGCTACACCTTC
CASSQPNRGKDGYTF
>many|TRBJ2-4|TRBD1|15|TRBV12-3/TRBV12-4
TGTGCCAGCAGTACAAGGACAGGAGATTTAAACATTCAGTACTTC
CASSTRTGDLNIQYF
>few|TRBJ2-5|.|17|TRBV19
TGTGCCAGTAGCGACCCCTCCAGGACCGCGGGTAAGGAGACCCAGTACTTC
CASSDPSRTAGKETQYF
>many|TRBJ2-5|TRBD2|17|TRBV28
TGTGCCAGCAGCGGGTCGAACCTAGCGGGGGCTGGAGAGACCCAGTACTTC
CASSGSNLAGAGETQYF
>many|TRBJ2-1|.|15|TRBV5-1
TGCGCCAGCAGCTTCGGTCTACCCCCCTACAATGAGCAGTTCTTC
CASSFGLPPYNEQFF
>.|TRBJ2-1|TRBD1|14|TRBV7-9
TGTGCCAGCAGCACAGGACAGGGACTCAATGAGCAGTTCTTC
CASSTGQGLNEQFF
>.|TRBJ1-5|.|14|TRBV6-4
TGTGCCAGCAGTGAGACAGATAGCAATCAGCCCCAGCATTTT
CASSETDSNQPQHF
>many|TRBJ2-7|.|14|TRBV5-1
TGCGCCAGCAGCTTGCGGGGATTGGTGGACGAGCAGTACTTC
CASSLRGLVDEQYF
>once|TRBJ2-1|TRBD1|15|TRBV11-2
TGTGCCAGCAGACCACAGGGGGGCAAGGGTAATGAGCAGTTCTTC
CASRPQGGKGNEQFF
>.|TRBJ2-6|TRBD1|16|TRBV25-1
TGTGCCAGCACCGGACAGGACCCCCCCGGGGCCAACGTCCTGACTTTC
CASTGQDPPGANVLTF
>.|TRBJ2-7|TRBD2|15|TRBV5-1
TGCGTCAGCAGCTTGGGTCTAGCGGGGCGGGGTGAGCAGTACTTC
CVSSLGLAGRGEQYF
>many|TRBJ2-1|.|14|TRBV28
TGTGCCAGCAGCCCCCGGGCCTTATTCAATGAGCAGTTCTTC
CASSPRALFNEQFF
>many|TRBJ1-2|.|15|TRBV20-1
TGCAGTGCTAGGGAAAGGGGGGGAGAGAACTATGGCTACACCTTC
CSARERGGENYGYTF
>many|TRBJ2-1|.|13|TRBV3-1
TGTGCCAGCAGCCGGTTTCCGGGTAATGAGCAGTTCTTC
CASSRFPGNEQFF
>.|TRBJ1-5|TRBD1|13|TRBV29-1
TGCAGCGTTGAAGGGACAGGGGATCAGCCCCAGCATTTT
CSVEGTGDQPQHF
>many|TRBJ1-5|.|15|TRBV20-1
TGCAGTGCTAGATCTTTCGACAGAAGCAATCAGCCCCAGCATTTT
CSARSFDRSNQPQHF
>.|TRBJ2-5|.|14|TRBV10-3
TGTGCCATCAGTGGGGGGGCTTCTCAAGAGACCCAGTACTTC
CAISGGASQETQYF
>many|TRBJ1-5|.|17|TRBV28
TGTGCCAGCAGTCAAGACCGAGGGACTACGAGCAATCAGCCCCAGCATTTT
CASSQDRGTTSNQPQHF
>.|TRBJ1-6|.|17|TRBV15
TGTGCCACCAGCAGAGTCAGGGGCAGCTCCTATAATTCACCCCTCCACTTT
CATSRVRGSSYNSPLHF
>many|TRBJ1-5|.|13|TRBV30
TGTGCCTGGTCGACAGGTTCGACTCAGCCCCAGCATTTT
CAWSTGSTQPQHF
>.|TRBJ1-1|.|14|TRBV10-3
TGTGCCATCAGCCTGGACCCAAAAGGTACTGAAGCTTTCTTT
CAISLDPKGTEAFF
>many|TRBJ1-2|TRBD1|15|TRBV28
TGTGCCAGCAGTTTTGGGGGACAGTCTTCCTATGGCTACACCTTC
CASSFGGQSSYGYTF
>.|TRBJ1-2|.|14|TRBV4-2
TGTGCCAGCAGCCAAGAAGGGACGCCCTATGGCTACACCTTC
CASSQEGTPYGYTF
>.|TRBJ2-6|.|17|TRBV12-3/TRBV12-4
TGTGCCAGCAGTTTATTCTCGGTGAACTCTGGGGCCAACGTCCTGACTTTC
CASSLFSVNSGANVLTF
>many|TRBJ2-1|.|11|TRBV6-1
TGTGCCAGCAGTGAAAGGAGAGTACTATTCTTC
CASSERRVLFF
>.|TRBJ2-1|TRBD1|15|TRBV5-1
TGCGCCAGCAGCCCCTCCGGGACAGGGAGCTACGAGCAGTTCTTC
CASSPSGTGSYEQFF
>.|TRBJ2-5|TRBD1|15|TRBV20-1
TGCAGTGCTAGGGTAGACAGGGGATACCAAGAGACCCAGTACTTC
CSARVDRGYQETQYF
>few|TRBJ2-2|.|16|TRBV7-2
TGTGCCAGCAGCCCAATGGGGCCGAGGGTCACCGGGGAGCTGTTTTTT
CASSPMGPRVTGELFF
>many|TRBJ2-7|TRBD2|13|TRBV30
TGTGCCTGGAGCGGCGGGAGGGCCGGCGAGCAGTACTTC
CAWSGGRAGEQYF
>.|TRBJ2-1|TRBD2|16|TRBV4-2
TGTGCCAGCAGCCAAGGGGAAGCGGGGGGGCCGAATGAGCAGTTCTTC
CASSQGEAGGPNEQFF
>many|TRBJ2-3|TRBD2|15|TRBV27
TGTGCCAGCAGTCCCTGGGGACTAGCAACAGATACGCAGTATTTT
CASSPWGLATDTQYF
>.|TRBJ2-7|TRBD2|16|TRBV5-1
TGCGCCAGCAGTCAAGGGACTAGCGGATACACCCACGAGCAGTACTTC
CASSQGTSGYTHEQYF
>.|TRBJ2-5|.|16|TRBV2
TGTGCCAGCAGTGAACCCCGGAGTAGCGGACAAGAGACCCAGTACTTC
CASSEPRSSGQETQYF
>once|TRBJ2-1|.|14|TRBV19
TGTGCCAGTAGTATATCGCGGTCCTACAATGAGCAGTTCTTC
CASSISRSYNEQFF
>many|TRBJ1-6|.|16|TRBV5-1
TGCGCCAGCAGCATTCCTCGTCCACTCCCCCATTCACCCCTCCACTTT
CASSIPRPLPHSPLHF
>few|TRBJ2-1|.|17|TRBV10-2
TGCGCCAGCAGTGAAGTCCCTCCGGGACGTACTTACAATGAGCAGTTCTTC
CASSEVPPGRTYNEQFF
>.|TRBJ2-3|.|13|TRBV5-4
TGTGCCAGCAGCTTGTCCTACACAGATACGCAGTATTTT
CASSLSYTDTQYF
>.|TRBJ2-2|.|13|TRBV7-9
TGTGCCAGCAACTCGGGGAACCTCGGGGAGCTGTTTTTT
CASNSGNLGELFF
>.|TRBJ1-6|.|16|TRBV6-5
TGTGCCAGCAGTTACGGGACTAGCTCCTATAATTCACCCCTCCACTTT
CASSYGTSSYNSPLHF
>.|TRBJ1-3|.|14|TRBV12-3/TRBV12-4
TGTGCCAGCAGTTTAGTCGGGGGATCTGGCACCATATATTTT
CASSLVGGSGTIYF
>many|TRBJ1-2|.|15|TRBV28
TGTGCCAGCAGTACCCAAGGGGGGCGGTACTATGGCTACACCTTC
CASSTQGGRYYGYTF
>few|TRBJ1-5|TRBD1|15|TRBV18
TGTGCCAGCTCATCCAGACAGGGGTTGAATCAGCCCCAGCATTTT
CASSSRQGLNQPQHF
>few|TRBJ2-7|.|11|TRBV9
TGTGCCAGCAGCCACCCAGGAGAGCAGTACTTC
CASSHPGEQYF
>many|TRBJ2-3|.|14|TRBV2
TGTGCCAGCAGTGAACCGCCGGGTGAGGATACGCAGTATTTT
CASSEPPGEDTQYF
>many|TRBJ1-2|.|12|TRBV11-2
TGTGCCAGCAGGGGAAGTAACTATGGCTACACCTTC
CASRGSNYGYTF